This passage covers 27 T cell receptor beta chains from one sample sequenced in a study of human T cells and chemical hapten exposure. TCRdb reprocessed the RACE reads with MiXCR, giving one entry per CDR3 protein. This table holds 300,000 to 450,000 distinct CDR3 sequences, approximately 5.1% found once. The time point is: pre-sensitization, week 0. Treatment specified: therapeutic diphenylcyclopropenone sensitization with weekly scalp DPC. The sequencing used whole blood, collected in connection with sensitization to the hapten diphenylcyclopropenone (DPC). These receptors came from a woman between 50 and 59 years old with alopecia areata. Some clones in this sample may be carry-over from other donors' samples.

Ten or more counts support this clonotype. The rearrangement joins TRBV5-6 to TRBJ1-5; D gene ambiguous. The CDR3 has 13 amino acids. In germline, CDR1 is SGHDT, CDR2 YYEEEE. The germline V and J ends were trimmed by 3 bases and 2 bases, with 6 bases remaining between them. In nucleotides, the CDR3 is TGTGCCAGCAGCTGGGGAGGCAATCAGCCCCAGCATTTT. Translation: CASSWGGNQPQHF.

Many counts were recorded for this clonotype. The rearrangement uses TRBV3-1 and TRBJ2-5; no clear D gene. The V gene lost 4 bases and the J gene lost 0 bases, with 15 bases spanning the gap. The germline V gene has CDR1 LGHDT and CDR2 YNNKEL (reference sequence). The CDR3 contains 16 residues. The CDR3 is CASSRKVDLYQETQYF. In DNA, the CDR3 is TGTGCCAGCAGCCGGAAAGTGGACCTGTACCAAGAGACCCAGTACTTC.

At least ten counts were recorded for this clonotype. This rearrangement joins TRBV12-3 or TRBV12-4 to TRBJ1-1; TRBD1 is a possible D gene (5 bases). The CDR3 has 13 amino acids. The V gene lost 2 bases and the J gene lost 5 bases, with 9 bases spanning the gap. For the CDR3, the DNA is TGTGCCAGCAGTTTAAACAGGCATACTGAAGCTTTCTTT. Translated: CASSLNRHTEAFF.

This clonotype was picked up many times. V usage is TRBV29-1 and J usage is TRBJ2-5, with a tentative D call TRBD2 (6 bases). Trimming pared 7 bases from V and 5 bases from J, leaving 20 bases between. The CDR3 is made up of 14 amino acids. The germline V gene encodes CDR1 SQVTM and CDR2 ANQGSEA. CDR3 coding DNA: TGCAGCGCCCTCCGCGCGGGAATGATTGAGACCCAGTACTTC. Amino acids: CSALRAGMIETQYF.

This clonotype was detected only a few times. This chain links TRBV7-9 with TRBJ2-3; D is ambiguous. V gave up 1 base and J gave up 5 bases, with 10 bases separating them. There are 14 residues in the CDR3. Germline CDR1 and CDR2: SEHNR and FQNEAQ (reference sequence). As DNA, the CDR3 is TGTGCCAGCAGCTTAGTAAACCGCCGAGATACGCAGTATTTT. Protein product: CASSLVNRRDTQYF.

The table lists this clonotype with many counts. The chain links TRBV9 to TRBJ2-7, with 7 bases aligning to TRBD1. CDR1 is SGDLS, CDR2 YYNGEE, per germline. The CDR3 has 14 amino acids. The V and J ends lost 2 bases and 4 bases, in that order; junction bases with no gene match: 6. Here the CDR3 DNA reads TGTGCCAGCAGCGTGGGCAGGGGACAGTACGAGCAGTACTTC. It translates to CASSVGRGQYEQYF.

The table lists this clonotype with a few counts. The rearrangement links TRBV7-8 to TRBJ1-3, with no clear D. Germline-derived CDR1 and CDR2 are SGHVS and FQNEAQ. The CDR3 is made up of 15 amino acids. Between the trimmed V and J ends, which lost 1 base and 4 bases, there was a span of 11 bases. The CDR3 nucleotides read TGTGCCAGCAGCTTAGACAGAGCGGCCGGAAACACCATATATTTT. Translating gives CASSLDRAAGNTIYF. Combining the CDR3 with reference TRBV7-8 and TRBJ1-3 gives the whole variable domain GAGVSQSPRYKVAKRGQDVALRCDPISGHVSLFWYQQALGQGPEFLTYFQNEAQLDKSGLPSDRFFAERPEGSVSTLKIQRTQQEDSAVYLCASSLDRAAGNTIYFGEGSWLTVV.

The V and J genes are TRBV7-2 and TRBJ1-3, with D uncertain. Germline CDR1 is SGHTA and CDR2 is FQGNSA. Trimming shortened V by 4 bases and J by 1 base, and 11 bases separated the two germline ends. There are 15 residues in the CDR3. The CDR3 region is CASSWTRGSGNTIYF. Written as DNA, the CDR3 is TGTGCCAGCAGCTGGACCAGAGGGTCTGGAAACACCATATATTTT.

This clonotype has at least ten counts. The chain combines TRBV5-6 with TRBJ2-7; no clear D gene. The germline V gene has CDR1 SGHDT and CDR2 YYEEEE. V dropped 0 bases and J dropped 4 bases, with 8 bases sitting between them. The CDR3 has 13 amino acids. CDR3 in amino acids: CASSLEARYEQYF. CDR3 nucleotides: TGTGCCAGCAGCTTGGAGGCACGGTACGAGCAGTACTTC.

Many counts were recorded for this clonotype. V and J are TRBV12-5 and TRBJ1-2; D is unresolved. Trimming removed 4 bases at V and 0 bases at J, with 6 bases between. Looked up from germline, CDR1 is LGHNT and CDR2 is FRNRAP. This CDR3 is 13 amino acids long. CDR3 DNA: TGTGCTAGTGGTTCCCAAGCTAACTATGGCTACACCTTC. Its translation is CASGSQANYGYTF.

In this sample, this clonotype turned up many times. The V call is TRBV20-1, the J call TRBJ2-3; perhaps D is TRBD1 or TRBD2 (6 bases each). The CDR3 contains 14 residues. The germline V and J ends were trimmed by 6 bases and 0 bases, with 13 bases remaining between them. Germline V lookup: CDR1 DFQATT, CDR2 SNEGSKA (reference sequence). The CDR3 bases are TGCAGTGCCCCTGGGGGGCCAAGCACAGATACGCAGTATTTT. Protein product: CSAPGGPSTDTQYF.

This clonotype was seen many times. CDR3 nucleotide sequence: TGTGCCAGCAGTTTATTAGGACAGGGGGACCTCACCGGGGAGCTGTTTTTT. It codes for CASSLLGQGDLTGELFF. The genes are TRBV28 and TRBJ2-2; 10 bases are shared with TRBD1. CDR1 and CDR2 (germline): MDHEN, SYDVKM. There are 17 residues in the CDR3. After removal of 1 base from V and 4 bases from J, the junction contained 6 bases not matched to a gene.

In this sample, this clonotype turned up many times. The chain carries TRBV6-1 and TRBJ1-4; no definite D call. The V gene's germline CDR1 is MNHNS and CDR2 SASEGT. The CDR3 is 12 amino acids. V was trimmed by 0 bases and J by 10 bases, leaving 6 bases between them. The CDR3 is CASSEAEGKLFF. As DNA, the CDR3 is TGTGCCAGCAGTGAAGCGGAGGGAAAACTGTTTTTT.

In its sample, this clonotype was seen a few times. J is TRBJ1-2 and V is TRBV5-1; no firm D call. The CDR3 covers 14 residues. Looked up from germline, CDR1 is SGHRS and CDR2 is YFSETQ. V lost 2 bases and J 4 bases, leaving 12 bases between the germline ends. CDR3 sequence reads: CASSFGVSSYGYTF. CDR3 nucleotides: TGCGCCAGCAGCTTTGGCGTATCCTCCTATGGCTACACCTTC.

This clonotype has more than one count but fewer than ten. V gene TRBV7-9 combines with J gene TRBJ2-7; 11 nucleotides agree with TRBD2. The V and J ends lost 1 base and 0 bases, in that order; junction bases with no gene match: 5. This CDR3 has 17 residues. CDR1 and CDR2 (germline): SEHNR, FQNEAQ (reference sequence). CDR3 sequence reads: CASSLGGTSGSSYEQYF. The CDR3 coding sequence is TGTGCCAGCAGCTTAGGTGGGACTAGCGGTTCCTCCTACGAGCAGTACTTC.

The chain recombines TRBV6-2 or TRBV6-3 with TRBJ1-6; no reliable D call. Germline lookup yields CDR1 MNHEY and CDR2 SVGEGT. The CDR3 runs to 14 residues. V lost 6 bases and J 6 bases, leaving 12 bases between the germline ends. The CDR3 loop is CASRRGPPNSPLHF. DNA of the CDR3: TGTGCCAGCAGGCGCGGGCCTCCTAATTCACCCCTCCACTTT.

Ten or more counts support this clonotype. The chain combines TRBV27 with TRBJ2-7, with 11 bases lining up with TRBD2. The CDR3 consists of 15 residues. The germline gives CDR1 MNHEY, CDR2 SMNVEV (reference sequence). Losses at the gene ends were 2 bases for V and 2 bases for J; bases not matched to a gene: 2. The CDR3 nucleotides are TGTGCCAGCAGTTTAACTAGCGGGGGACCCTACGAGCAGTACTTC. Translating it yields CASSLTSGGPYEQYF.

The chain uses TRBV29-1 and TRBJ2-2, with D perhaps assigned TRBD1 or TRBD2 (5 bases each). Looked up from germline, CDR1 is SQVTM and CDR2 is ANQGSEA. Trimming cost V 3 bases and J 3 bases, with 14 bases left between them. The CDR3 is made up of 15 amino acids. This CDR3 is CSVEKVGTHTGELFF. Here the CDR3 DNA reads TGCAGCGTTGAGAAGGTGGGGACCCACACCGGGGAGCTGTTTTTT.

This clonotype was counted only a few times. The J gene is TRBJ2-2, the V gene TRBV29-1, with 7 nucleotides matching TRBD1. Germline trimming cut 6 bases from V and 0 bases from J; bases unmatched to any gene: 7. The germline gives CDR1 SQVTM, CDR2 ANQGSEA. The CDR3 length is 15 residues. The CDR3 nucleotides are TGCAGCGTGCTCACCGGGACAGCGAACACCGGGGAGCTGTTTTTT. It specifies CSVLTGTANTGELFF.

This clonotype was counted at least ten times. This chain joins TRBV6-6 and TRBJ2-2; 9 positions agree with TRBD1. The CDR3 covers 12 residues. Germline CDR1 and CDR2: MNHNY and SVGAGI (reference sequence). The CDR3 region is CGTGANTGELFF. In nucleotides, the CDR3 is TGTGGGACAGGGGCAAACACCGGGGAGCTGTTTTTT.

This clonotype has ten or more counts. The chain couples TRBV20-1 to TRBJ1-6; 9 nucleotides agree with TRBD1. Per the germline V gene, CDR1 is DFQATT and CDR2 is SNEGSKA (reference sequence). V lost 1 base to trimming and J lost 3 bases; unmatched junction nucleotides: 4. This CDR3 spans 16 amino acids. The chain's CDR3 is CSARATGGGYNSPLHF. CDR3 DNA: TGCAGTGCTAGAGCTACAGGGGGCGGCTATAATTCACCCCTCCACTTT.

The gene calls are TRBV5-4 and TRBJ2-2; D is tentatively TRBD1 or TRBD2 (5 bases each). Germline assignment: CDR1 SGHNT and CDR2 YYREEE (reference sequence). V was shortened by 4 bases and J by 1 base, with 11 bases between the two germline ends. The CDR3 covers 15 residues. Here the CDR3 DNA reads TGTGCCAGCAGCCCCGGGACCCAGAACACCGGGGAGCTGTTTTTT. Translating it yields CASSPGTQNTGELFF.

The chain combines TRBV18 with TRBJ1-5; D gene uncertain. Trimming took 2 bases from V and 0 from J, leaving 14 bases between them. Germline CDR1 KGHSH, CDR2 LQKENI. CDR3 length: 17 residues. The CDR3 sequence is CASSPWFGQNSNQPQHF. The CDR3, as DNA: TGTGCCAGCTCACCATGGTTCGGGCAGAATAGCAATCAGCCCCAGCATTTT.

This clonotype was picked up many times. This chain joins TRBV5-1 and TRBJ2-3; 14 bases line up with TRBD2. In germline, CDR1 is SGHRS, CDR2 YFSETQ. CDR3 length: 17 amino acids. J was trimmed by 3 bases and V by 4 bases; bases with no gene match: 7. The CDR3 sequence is CASSGGLAGGKTDTQYF. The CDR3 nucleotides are TGCGCCAGCAGCGGAGGACTAGCGGGAGGAAAAACAGATACGCAGTATTTT.

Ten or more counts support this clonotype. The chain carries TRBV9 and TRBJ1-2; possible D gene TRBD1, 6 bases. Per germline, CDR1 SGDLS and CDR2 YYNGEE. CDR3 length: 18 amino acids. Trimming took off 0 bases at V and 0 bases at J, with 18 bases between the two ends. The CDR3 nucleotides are TGTGCCAGCAGCGTAGTGACAGGACATACTGATCCTAACTATGGCTACACCTTC. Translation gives CASSVVTGHTDPNYGYTF.

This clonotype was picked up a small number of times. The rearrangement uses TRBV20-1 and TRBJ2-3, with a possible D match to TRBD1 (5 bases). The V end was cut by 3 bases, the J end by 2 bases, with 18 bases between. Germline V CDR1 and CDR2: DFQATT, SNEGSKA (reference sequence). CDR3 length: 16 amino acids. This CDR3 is CSASFLDSGITDTQYF. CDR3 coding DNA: TGCAGTGCTAGTTTTTTAGACTCAGGGATCACAGATACGCAGTATTTT.

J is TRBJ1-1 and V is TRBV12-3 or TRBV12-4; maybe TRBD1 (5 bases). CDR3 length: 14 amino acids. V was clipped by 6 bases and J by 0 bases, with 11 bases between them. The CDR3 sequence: CASRRQLLNTEAFF. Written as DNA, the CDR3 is TGTGCCAGCAGACGACAGCTCTTGAACACTGAAGCTTTCTTT.